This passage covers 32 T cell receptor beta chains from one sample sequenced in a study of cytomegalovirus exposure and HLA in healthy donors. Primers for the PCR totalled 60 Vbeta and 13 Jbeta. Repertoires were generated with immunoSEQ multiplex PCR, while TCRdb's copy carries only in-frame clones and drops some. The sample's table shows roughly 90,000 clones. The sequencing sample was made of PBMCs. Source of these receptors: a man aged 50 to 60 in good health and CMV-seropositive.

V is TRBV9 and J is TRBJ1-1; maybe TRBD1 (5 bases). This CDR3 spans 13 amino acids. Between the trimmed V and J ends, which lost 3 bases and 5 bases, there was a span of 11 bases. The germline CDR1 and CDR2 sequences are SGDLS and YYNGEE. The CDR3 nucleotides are TGTGCCAGCAGCGCGGGTCGGGGGACTGAAGCTTTCTTT. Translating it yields CASSAGRGTEAFF.

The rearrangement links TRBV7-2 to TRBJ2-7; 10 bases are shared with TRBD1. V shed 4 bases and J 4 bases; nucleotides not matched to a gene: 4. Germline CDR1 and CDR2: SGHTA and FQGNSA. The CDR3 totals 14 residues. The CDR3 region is CASSSGQGIYEQYF. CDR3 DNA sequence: TGTGCCAGCAGCTCGGGACAGGGGATTTACGAGCAGTACTTC. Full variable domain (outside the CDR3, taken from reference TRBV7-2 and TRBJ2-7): GAGVSQSPSNKVTEKGKDVELRCDPISGHTALYWYRQSLGQGLEFLIYFQGNSAPDKSGLPSDRFSAERTGGSVSTLTIQRTQQEDSAVYLCASSSGQGIYEQYFGPGTRLTVT.

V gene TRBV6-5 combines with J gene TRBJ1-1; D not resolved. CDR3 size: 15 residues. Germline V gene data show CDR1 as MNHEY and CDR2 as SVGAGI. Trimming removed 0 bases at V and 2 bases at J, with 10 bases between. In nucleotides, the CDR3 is TGTGCCAGCAGTTACTCGAAACGAGGTAACACTGAAGCTTTCTTT. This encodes CASSYSKRGNTEAFF.

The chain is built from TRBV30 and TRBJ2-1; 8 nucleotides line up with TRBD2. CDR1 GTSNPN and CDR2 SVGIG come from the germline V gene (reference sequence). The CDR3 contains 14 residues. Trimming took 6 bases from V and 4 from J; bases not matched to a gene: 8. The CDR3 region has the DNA TGTGCCTGTCTTGCTAGCGGGCAGTACAATGAGCAGTTCTTC. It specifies CACLASGQYNEQFF.

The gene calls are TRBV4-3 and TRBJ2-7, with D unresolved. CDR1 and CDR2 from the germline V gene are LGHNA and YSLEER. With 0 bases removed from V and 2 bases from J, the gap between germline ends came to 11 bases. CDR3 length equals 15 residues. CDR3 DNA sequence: TGCGCCAGCAGCCAAGAAGGAGAGGTTACCTACGAGCAGTACTTC. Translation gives CASSQEGEVTYEQYF.

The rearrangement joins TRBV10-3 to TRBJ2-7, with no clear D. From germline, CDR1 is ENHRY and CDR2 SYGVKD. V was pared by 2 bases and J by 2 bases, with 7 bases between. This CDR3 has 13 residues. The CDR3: CAISEDTPYEQYV. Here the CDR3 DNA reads TGTGCCATCAGTGAGGACACCCCCTACGAGCAGTACGTC.

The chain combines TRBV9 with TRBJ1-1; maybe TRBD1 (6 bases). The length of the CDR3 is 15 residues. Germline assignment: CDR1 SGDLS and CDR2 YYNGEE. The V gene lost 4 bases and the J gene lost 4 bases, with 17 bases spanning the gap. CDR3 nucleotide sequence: TGTGCCAGCAGCCAATACGCGACAGGAGGCACTGAAGCTTTCTTT. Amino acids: CASSQYATGGTEAFF.

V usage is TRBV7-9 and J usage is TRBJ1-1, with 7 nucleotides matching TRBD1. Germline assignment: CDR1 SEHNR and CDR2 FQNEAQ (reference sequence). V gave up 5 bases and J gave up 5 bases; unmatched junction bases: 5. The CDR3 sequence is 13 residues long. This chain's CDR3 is CASSIRQGTEAFF. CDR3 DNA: TGTGCCAGCAGCATAAGACAGGGAACTGAAGCTTTCTTT.

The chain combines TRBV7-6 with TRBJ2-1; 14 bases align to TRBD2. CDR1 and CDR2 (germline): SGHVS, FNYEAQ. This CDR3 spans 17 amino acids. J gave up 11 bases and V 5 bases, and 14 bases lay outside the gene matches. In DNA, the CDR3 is TGTGCCAGCAGCCCACCTGGTTTCGGGACTAGCGGGAGTCAGCAGTTCTTC. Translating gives CASSPPGFGTSGSQQFF.

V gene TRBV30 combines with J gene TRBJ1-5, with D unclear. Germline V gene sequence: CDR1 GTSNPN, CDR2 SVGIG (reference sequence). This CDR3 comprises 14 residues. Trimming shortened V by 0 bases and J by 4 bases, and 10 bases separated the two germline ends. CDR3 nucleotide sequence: TGTGCCTGGAGTGTATTCCTTCTAAATCAGCCCCAGCATTTT. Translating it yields CAWSVFLLNQPQHF.

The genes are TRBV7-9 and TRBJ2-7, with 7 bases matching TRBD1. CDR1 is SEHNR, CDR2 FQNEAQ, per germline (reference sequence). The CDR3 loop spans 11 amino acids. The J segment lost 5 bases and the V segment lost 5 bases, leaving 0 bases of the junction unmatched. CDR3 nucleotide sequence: TGTGCCAGCAGCCAGGGGGACGAGCAGTACTTC. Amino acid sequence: CASSQGDEQYF.

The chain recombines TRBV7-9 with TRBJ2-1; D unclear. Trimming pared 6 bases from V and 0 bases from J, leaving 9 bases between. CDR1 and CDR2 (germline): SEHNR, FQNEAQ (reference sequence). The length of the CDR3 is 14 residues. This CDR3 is CASRVTSSYNEQFF. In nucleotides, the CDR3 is TGTGCCAGCAGGGTCACGAGCTCCTACAATGAGCAGTTCTTC.

CDR3 bases: TGCGCCAGCAGATATGGGACTTCGAGCTCCTACAATGAGCAGTTCTTC. This codes for CASRYGTSSSYNEQFF. The rearrangement links TRBV5-1 to TRBJ2-1; D possibly corresponds to TRBD2 (6 bases). Germline V gene lookup returns CDR1 SGHRS and CDR2 YFSETQ. The germline V and J ends were trimmed by 5 bases and 0 bases, with 15 bases remaining between them. This CDR3 spans 16 amino acids.

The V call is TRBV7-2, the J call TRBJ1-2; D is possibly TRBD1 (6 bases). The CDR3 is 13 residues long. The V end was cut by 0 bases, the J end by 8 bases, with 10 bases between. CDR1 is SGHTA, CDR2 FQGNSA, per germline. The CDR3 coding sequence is TGTGCCAGCAGCTTAGCAAGGGGGACCGGCTACACCTTC. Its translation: CASSLARGTGYTF. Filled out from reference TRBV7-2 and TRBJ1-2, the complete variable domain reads GAGVSQSPSNKVTEKGKDVELRCDPISGHTALYWYRQSLGQGLEFLIYFQGNSAPDKSGLPSDRFSAERTGGSVSTLTIQRTQQEDSAVYLCASSLARGTGYTFGSGTRLTVV.

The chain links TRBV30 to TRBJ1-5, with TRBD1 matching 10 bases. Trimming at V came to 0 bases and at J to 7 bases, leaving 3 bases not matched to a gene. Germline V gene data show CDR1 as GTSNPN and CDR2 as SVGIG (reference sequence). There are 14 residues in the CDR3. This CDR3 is CAWSVTGGGQPQHF. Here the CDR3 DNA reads TGTGCCTGGAGTGTGACAGGGGGCGGCCAGCCCCAGCATTTT.

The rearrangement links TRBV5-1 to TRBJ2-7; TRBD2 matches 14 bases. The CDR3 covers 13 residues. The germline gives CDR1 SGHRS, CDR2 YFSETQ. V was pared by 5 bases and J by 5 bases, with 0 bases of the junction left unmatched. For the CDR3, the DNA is TGCGCCAGCAGGGGACTAGCGGGAGACGAGCAGTACGTC. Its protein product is CASRGLAGDEQYV.

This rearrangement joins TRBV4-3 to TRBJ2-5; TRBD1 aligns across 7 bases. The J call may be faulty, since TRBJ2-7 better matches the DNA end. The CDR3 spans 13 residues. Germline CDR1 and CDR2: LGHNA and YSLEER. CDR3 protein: CASSLGTAYEQYF. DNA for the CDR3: TGCGCCAGCAGCCTCGGGACAGCCTACGAGCAGTACTTC.

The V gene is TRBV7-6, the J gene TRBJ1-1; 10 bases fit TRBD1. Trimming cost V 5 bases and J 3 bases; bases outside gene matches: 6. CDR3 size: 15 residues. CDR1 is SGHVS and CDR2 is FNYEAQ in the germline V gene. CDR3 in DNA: TGTGCCAGCAGCCCGACAGGGGGCGCGGACACTGAAGCTTTCTTT. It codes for CASSPTGGADTEAFF.

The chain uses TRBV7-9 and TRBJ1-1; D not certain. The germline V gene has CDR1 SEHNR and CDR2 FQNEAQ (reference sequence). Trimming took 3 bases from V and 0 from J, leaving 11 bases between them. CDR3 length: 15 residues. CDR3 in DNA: TGTGCCAGCAGCTTTGATTTGGCTTTGAACACTGAAGCTTTCTTT. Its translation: CASSFDLALNTEAFF.

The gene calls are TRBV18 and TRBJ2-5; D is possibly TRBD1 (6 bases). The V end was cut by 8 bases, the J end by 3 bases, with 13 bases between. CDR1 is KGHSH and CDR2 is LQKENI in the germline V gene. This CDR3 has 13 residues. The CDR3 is CASKGPGEETQYF. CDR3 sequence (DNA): TGTGCCAGCAAGGGGCCAGGGGAAGAGACCCAGTACTTC.

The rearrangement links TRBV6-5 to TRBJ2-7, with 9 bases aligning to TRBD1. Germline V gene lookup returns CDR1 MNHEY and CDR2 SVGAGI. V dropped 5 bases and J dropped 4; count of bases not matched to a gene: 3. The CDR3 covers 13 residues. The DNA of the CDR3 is TGTGCCAGCAGTCGGGACAGGGAATACGAGCAGTACTTC. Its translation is CASSRDREYEQYF.

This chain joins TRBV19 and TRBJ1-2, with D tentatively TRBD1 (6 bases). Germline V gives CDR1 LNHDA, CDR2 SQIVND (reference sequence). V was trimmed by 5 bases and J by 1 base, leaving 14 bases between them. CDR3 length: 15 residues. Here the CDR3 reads CASSPWTASNYGYTF. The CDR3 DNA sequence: TGTGCCAGTAGTCCTTGGACAGCCAGTAACTATGGCTACACCTTC.

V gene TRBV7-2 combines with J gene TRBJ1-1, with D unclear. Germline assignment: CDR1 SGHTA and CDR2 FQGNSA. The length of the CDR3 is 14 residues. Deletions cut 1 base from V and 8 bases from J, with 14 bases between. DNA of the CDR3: TGTGCCAGCAGCTTAGGGTCCACACTAAAGGAAGCTTTCTTT. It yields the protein CASSLGSTLKEAFF.

The CDR3 DNA sequence: TGTGCCTGGAGTAGCGGGCCTGGAGAGACCCAGTACTTC. It is translated as CAWSSGPGETQYF. The V and J genes are TRBV30 and TRBJ2-5; D is perhaps TRBD2 (6 bases). The ends were cut back, 2 bases at V and 4 bases at J, with 11 bases in the middle. The CDR3 runs to 13 residues. The germline V gene has CDR1 GTSNPN and CDR2 SVGIG (reference sequence).

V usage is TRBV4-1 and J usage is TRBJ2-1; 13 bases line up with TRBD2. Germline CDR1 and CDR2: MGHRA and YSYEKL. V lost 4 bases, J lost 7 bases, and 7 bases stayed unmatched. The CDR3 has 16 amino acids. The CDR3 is CASSPFGLAGDNEQFF. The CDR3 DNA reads TGCGCCAGCAGCCCATTTGGACTAGCGGGAGATAATGAGCAGTTCTTC.

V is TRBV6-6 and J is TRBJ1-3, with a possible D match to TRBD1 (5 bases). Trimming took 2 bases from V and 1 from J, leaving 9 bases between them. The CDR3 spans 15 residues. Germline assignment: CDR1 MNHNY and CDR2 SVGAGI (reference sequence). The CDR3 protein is CASSYTGGSGNTIYF. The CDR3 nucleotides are TGTGCCAGCAGTTACACCGGGGGTTCTGGAAACACCATATATTTT.

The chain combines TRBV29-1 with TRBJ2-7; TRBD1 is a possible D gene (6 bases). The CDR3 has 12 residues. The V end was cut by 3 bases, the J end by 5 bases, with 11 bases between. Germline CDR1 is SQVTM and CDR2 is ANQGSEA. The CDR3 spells CSVEGAPNEQYF. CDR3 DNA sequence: TGCAGCGTTGAGGGGGCCCCCAACGAGCAGTACTTC.

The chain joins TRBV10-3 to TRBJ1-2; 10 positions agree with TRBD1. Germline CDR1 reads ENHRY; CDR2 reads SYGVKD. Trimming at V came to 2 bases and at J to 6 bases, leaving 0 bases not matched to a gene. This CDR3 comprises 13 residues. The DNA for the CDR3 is TGTGCCATCAGTGAGGGGACAGGGGATGGCTACACCTTC. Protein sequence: CAISEGTGDGYTF.

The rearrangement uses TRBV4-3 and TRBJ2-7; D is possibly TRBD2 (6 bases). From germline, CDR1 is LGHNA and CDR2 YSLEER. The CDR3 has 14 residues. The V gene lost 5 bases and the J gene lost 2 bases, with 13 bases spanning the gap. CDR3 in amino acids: CASSEGTGAYEQYF. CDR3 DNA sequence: TGCGCCAGCAGCGAAGGGACGGGAGCCTACGAGCAGTACTTC.

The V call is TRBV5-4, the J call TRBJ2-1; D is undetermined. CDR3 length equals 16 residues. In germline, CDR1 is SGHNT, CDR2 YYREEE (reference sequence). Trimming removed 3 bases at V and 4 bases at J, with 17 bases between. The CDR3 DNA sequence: TGTGCCAGCAGCTCACGCCGGGTTACGATATACAATGAGCAGTTCTTC. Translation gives CASSSRRVTIYNEQFF.

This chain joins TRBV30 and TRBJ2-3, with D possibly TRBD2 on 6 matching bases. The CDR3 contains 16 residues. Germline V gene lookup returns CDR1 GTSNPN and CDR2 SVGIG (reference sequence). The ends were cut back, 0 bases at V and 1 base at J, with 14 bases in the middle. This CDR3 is CAWSVLSGTGTDTQYF. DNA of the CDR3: TGTGCCTGGAGTGTACTTAGCGGAACGGGCACAGATACGCAGTATTTT. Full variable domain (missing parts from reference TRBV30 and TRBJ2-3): SQTIHQWPATLVQPVGSPLSLECTVEGTSNPNLYWYRQAAGRGLQLLFYSVGIGQISSEVPQNLSASRPQDRQFILSSKKLLLSDSGFYLCAWSVLSGTGTDTQYFGPGTRLTVL.

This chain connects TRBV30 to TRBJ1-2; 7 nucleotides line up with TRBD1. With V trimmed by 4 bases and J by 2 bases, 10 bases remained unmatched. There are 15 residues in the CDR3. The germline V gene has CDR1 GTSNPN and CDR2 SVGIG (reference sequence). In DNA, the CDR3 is TGTGCCTGGACCACAGGGGCAGGGGGGAACTATGGCTACACCTTC. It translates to CAWTTGAGGNYGYTF.